This T cell receptor (beta chain) appears in the sequencing data of a study of blood T cell repertoires in COVID-19. Study-level information: Specimens from acute and convalescent COVID-19 originated in the United States, Italy and Spain. Sources were T cells, B-cell-depleted T cells, or PBMCs; the material itself was cDNA or gDNA.

The CDR3 runs to 14 residues. Germline CDR1 is LNHDA and CDR2 is SQIVND (reference sequence). V was trimmed by 2 bases and J by 2 bases, leaving 10 bases between them. In the study's own analysis: How many nucleated cells were present was estimated from reference gene primer amplification. Profiling relied on immunoSEQ multiplex PCR, and the TCRdb table lists in-frame clones only, not all of them. V, J and clone size derive from that table, while D and trimming were established from the DNA sequence. Among over 150,000 clones listed, roughly 80% were seen once. This sequence was found in a man aged 80 or over with acute or convalescent COVID-19. The chain combines TRBV19 with TRBJ2-7; D not certain. Sequenced: peripheral blood. The CDR3: CASSINKQTYEQYF. As DNA, the CDR3 is TGTGCCAGTAGTATAAACAAACAGACCTACGAGCAGTACTTC.